Each of the 22 T cell receptor beta chains below was sequenced from the same sample in a study of control samples from healthy donors and cancer patients. Produced via immunoSEQ multiplex PCR; TCRdb's table is partial and in-frame only. The sample yields roughly 180,000 clones, 75% to 95% seen once. The sample consisted of blood. The receptors stem from a woman aged 35 to 49 in good health.

The chain carries TRBV9 and TRBJ2-1, with 8 positions matching TRBD2. The CDR3 is 15 residues long. Germline loops: CDR1 SGDLS, CDR2 YYNGEE. V gave up 0 bases and J gave up 6 bases; unmatched junction bases: 5. CDR3 region: CASSVAGGAINEQFF. DNA of the CDR3: TGTGCCAGCAGCGTAGCCGGGGGGGCAATCAATGAGCAGTTCTTC.

The chain joins TRBV12-1 to TRBJ1-5; the table's TRBD1 call for D was not verified on the DNA. TRBV12-1 represents a pseudogene. This CDR3 is 13 amino acids long. In nucleotides, the CDR3 is TGTGCCAGCAGCTTTGGTGAAACACGACCCCAGCATTTT. Amino acid sequence: CASSFGETRPQHF.

The chain joins TRBV2 to TRBJ2-1; 7 positions match TRBD2. This CDR3 spans 14 amino acids. CDR1 is SNHLY, CDR2 FYNNEI, per germline. The J segment lost 6 bases and the V segment lost 7 bases, leaving 9 bases of the junction unmatched. The CDR3 spells CASNGGEASNEQFF. As DNA, the CDR3 is TGTGCCAGCAATGGGGGGGAAGCGAGCAATGAGCAGTTCTTC.

V and J are TRBV18 and TRBJ1-1; 11 bases are shared with TRBD1. J was trimmed by 3 bases and V by 3 bases; bases with no gene match: 6. Germline assignment: CDR1 KGHSH and CDR2 LQKENI. The CDR3 has 16 amino acids. The CDR3 loop is CASSPRTGGMDTEAFF. The CDR3 nucleotides read TGTGCCAGCTCACCTCGGACAGGGGGCATGGACACTGAAGCTTTCTTT.

This clone was recorded a few times. V and J are TRBV19 and TRBJ1-5; 10 nucleotides agree with TRBD1. The length of the CDR3 is 15 residues. The J segment lost 2 bases and the V segment lost 10 bases, leaving 8 bases of the junction unmatched. Germline V CDR1 and CDR2: LNHDA, SQIVND (reference sequence). The CDR3 sequence: CATSAGTGGNQPQHF. In DNA form, the CDR3 reads TGTGCCACCTCGGCGGGGACAGGGGGCAATCAGCCCCAGCATTTT.

V usage is TRBV7-9 and J usage is TRBJ1-1; 7 bases are a match to TRBD1. Germline V lookup: CDR1 SEHNR, CDR2 FQNEAQ (reference sequence). The CDR3 runs 17 residues. V lost 5 bases and J lost 1; bases outside the gene matches: 13. This chain's CDR3 is CASSLNPSDRRNTEAFF. For the CDR3, the DNA is TGTGCCAGCAGCCTCAATCCATCGGACAGGAGGAACACTGAAGCTTTCTTT.

CDR3 residues: CASSYSSQSNQPQHF. CDR3 DNA sequence: TGTGCCAGCAGTTACTCGAGCCAGAGCAATCAGCCCCAGCATTTT. The V gene is TRBV6-5, the J gene TRBJ1-5, with no clear D. This CDR3 comprises 15 residues. V shed 0 bases and J shed 1 base, with 7 bases lying between them. Per germline, CDR1 MNHEY and CDR2 SVGAGI.

The V gene is TRBV19, the J gene TRBJ1-5; unclear D gene. The CDR3 runs to 13 residues. Germline V gene data show CDR1 as LNHDA and CDR2 as SQIVND (reference sequence). Deletions cut 1 base from V and 6 bases from J, with 7 bases between. CDR3 protein: CASSIVGGQPQHF. The CDR3 DNA sequence: TGTGCCAGTAGTATAGTCGGAGGTCAGCCCCAGCATTTT.

This clone was found once. The V and J genes are TRBV18 and TRBJ2-4, with D perhaps matching TRBD1 or TRBD2 (6 bases each). CDR1 KGHSH and CDR2 LQKENI come from the germline V gene. The CDR3 contains 16 residues. With 2 bases removed from V and 5 bases from J, the gap between germline ends came to 16 bases. The CDR3 DNA is TGTGCCAGCTCACCAGGGGAAGGTGGGGGGCAAAACATTCAGTACTTC. It yields the protein CASSPGEGGGQNIQYF.

The gene calls are TRBV7-2 and TRBJ2-7; 11 bases agree with TRBD2. Trimming took 7 bases from V and 4 from J; bases not matched to a gene: 6. Germline V gene sequence: CDR1 SGHTA, CDR2 FQGNSA. This CDR3 spans 14 amino acids. The CDR3 nucleotides read TGTGCCAGCAAACCTACTAGCGGGGGATACGAGCAGTACTTC. The encoded protein is CASKPTSGGYEQYF.

The rearrangement links TRBV4-1 to TRBJ2-5, with D tentatively TRBD1 or TRBD2 (5 bases each). Trimming left V 0 bases short and J 1 base short, with 9 bases between. This CDR3 is built from 15 residues. The germline V gene has CDR1 MGHRA and CDR2 YSYEKL. CDR3 amino acids: CASSQEGRAQETQYF. Here the CDR3 DNA reads TGCGCCAGCAGCCAAGAGGGGCGGGCCCAAGAGACCCAGTACTTC.

CDR3 coding DNA: TGTGCCACCAGTACAGGGGGCGGTGAGCAGTTCTTC. Translating it yields CATSTGGGEQFF. This chain uses TRBV24-1 with TRBJ2-1, with 9 positions matching TRBD1. This CDR3 is 12 amino acids long. The trim removed 6 bases at V and 9 bases at J, leaving 2 bases unmatched. Germline CDR1 KGHDR, CDR2 SFDVKD.

The chain couples TRBV6-1 to TRBJ2-5; D may be TRBD1 (5 bases). The CDR3 contains 15 residues. Trimming left V 1 base short and J 4 bases short, with 13 bases between. Germline V gives CDR1 MNHNS, CDR2 SASEGT. The CDR3 nucleotides read TGTGCCAGCAGTGAAGGGGCAGGGTTTGTAGAGACCCAGTACTTC. Translated, it gives CASSEGAGFVETQYF.

V gene TRBV5-1 combines with J gene TRBJ2-2, with a tentative D call TRBD2 (5 bases). CDR3 length: 15 amino acids. Germline V gene lookup returns CDR1 SGHRS and CDR2 YFSETQ. Trimming shortened V by 2 bases and J by 0 bases, and 8 bases separated the two germline ends. CDR3 protein: CASSLEGANTGELFF. The DNA of the CDR3 is TGCGCCAGCAGCTTAGAGGGAGCGAACACCGGGGAGCTGTTTTTT.

The chain recombines TRBV4-2 with TRBJ2-4; TRBD1 matches at 10 bases. The CDR3 has 16 amino acids. Germline V lookup: CDR1 LGHNA, CDR2 YNFKEQ. Losses at the gene ends were 0 bases for V and 8 bases for J; bases not matched to a gene: 7. The CDR3 region is CASSQDGLGQGDIQYF. CDR3 in DNA: TGTGCCAGCAGCCAAGATGGTTTAGGACAGGGGGACATTCAGTACTTC.

This chain connects TRBV10-3 to TRBJ2-2, with 7 bases identical to TRBD1. The CDR3 covers 15 residues. CDR1 and CDR2 (germline): ENHRY, SYGVKD. J lost 4 bases, V lost 4 bases, and 6 bases had no gene match. The DNA of the CDR3 is TGTGCCATCAGTGTAACAGGGGCGAGCACCGGGGAGCTGTTTTTT. Amino acids: CAISVTGASTGELFF.

The V gene is TRBV4-1, the J gene TRBJ2-5; 13 bases are shared with TRBD2. The germline CDR1 and CDR2 sequences are MGHRA and YSYEKL. There are 16 residues in the CDR3. Unmatched junction bases numbered 5, after V lost 2 bases and J lost 5 bases. DNA of the CDR3: TGCGCCAGCAGCCAAAGGACTAGCGGGGGAGGGGAGACCCAGTACTTC. Protein product: CASSQRTSGGGETQYF.

V is TRBV9 and J is TRBJ1-1, with unresolved D. Per germline, CDR1 SGDLS and CDR2 YYNGEE. V shed 0 bases and J shed 0 bases, with 9 bases lying between them. This CDR3 is 15 amino acids long. The CDR3 DNA reads TGTGCCAGCAGCGTAGGACTGGGAATGAACACTGAAGCTTTCTTT. Its translation: CASSVGLGMNTEAFF.

The chain is built from TRBV10-3 and TRBJ1-4; 7 bases line up with TRBD1. This CDR3 contains 15 residues. Germline V gives CDR1 ENHRY, CDR2 SYGVKD. J lost 0 bases, V lost 6 bases, and 4 bases had no gene match. The CDR3 sequence: CAISRQGATNEKLFF. The CDR3 DNA follows: TGTGCCATCAGCCGACAGGGAGCAACTAATGAAAAACTGTTTTTT.

This clone has a single count. The J gene is TRBJ1-1, the V gene TRBV4-1; D gene uncertain. The V end was cut by 5 bases, the J end by 3 bases, with 13 bases between. The CDR3 contains 14 residues. Germline CDR1 and CDR2: MGHRA and YSYEKL. The CDR3 coding sequence is TGCGCCAGCAGCTACGACGTACTGCACACTGAAGCTTTCTTT. Its protein is CASSYDVLHTEAFF.

In its sample, this clone was seen once. This sequence joins TRBV27 and TRBJ1-1; possibly TRBD1 for D (6 bases). V was shortened by 3 bases and J by 4 bases, with 12 bases between the two germline ends. This CDR3 spans 14 amino acids. Germline CDR1 is MNHEY and CDR2 is SMNVEV (reference sequence). The CDR3 region has the DNA TGTGCCAGCAGTTTCGGGGGGGCGAGCACTGAAGCTTTCTTT. It encodes CASSFGGASTEAFF.

The chain uses TRBV12-5 and TRBJ2-5; TRBD2 matches at 11 bases. Germline CDR1 and CDR2: LGHNT and FRNRAP. After removal of 7 bases from V and 5 bases from J, the junction contained 15 bases not matched to a gene. The CDR3 runs to 17 residues. The CDR3 DNA reads TGTGCTAGTGCCCCGGAAACCCCGCTAGCGGGGGGTGAGACCCAGTACTTC. This translates into CASAPETPLAGGETQYF.